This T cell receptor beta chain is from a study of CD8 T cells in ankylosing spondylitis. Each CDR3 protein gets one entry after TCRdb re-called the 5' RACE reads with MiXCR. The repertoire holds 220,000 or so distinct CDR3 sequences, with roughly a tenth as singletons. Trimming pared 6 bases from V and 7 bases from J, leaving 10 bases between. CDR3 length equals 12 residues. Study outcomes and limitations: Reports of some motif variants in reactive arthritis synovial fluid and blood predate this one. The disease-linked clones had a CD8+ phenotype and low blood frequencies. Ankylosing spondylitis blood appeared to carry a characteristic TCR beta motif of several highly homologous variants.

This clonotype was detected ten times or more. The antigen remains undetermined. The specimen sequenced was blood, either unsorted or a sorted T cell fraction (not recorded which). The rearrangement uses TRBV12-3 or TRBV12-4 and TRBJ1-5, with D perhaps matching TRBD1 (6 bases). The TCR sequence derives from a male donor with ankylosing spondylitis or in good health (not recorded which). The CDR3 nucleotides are TGTGCCAGCAGCCGGGGGGGCCAGCCCCAGCATTTT. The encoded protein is CASSRGGQPQHF.